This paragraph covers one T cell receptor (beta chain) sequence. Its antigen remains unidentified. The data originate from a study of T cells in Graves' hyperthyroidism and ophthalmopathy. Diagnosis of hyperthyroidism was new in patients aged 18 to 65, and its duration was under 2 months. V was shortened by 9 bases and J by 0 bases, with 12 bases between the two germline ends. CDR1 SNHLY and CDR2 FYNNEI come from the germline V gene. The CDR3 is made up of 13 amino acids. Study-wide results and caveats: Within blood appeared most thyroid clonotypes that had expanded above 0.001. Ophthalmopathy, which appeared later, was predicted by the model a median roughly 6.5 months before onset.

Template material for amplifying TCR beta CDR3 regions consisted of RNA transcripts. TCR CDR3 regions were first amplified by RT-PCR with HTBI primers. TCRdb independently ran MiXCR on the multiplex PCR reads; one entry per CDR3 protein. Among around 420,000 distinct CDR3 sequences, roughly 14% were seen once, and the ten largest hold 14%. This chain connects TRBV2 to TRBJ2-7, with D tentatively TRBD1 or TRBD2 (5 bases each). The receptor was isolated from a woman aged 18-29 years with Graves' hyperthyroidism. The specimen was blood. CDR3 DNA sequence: TGTGCCAGAGGGACGGACCCCTCCTACGAGCAGTACTTC. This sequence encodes CARGTDPSYEQYF.